These T cell receptor beta chains were read from a single sample in a study of monozygotic twins with inflammatory bowel disease. TCRdb processed the 5' RACE reads again and assigns one entry to each CDR3 protein, with no DNA. This table lists 420,000 or so distinct CDR3 sequences. Sequencing was performed on blood. The receptors were gathered from a human donor with ulcerative colitis or Crohn's disease, or a healthy co-twin of an affected twin (not recorded which). The CDR3 runs from the conserved cysteine through the conserved F or W.

J: TRBJ1-2; V: TRBV7-2; CDR3: CASSLASPNYGYTF
J: TRBJ2-3; V: TRBV5-1; CDR3: CASSLVRGSTDTQYF
J: TRBJ1-1; V: TRBV6-1; CDR3: CASKTTDRAPEAFF
J: TRBJ2-3; V: TRBV5-1; CDR3: CASRPAGRGPDTQYF
J: TRBJ1-4; V: TRBV27; CDR3: CASRTFRDANEKLFF
J: TRBJ2-3; V: TRBV20-1; CDR3: CSATSRSLSTDTQYF
J: TRBJ2-7; V: TRBV7-2; CDR3: CASSRQLAGGGYEQYF
J: TRBJ2-5; V: TRBV20-1; CDR3: CSANLLAGTETQYF
J: TRBJ2-3; V: TRBV20-1; CDR3: CSAPSGGAPSRGDTRYF
J: TRBJ2-1; V: TRBV20-1; CDR3: CSARLTINNEQFF
J: TRBJ2-7; V: TRBV10-3; CDR3: CAISESLEQYF
J: TRBJ2-2; V: TRBV7-3; CDR3: CASSLTGPQRGTGELFF
J: TRBJ2-5; V: TRBV5-1; CDR3: CASSLRTSGGADEETQYF
J: TRBJ1-1; V: TRBV20-1; CDR3: CSAPHGGTEAFF
J: TRBJ1-1; V: TRBV7-9; CDR3: CASSRGGVSEAFF
J: TRBJ1-6; V: TRBV5-1; CDR3: CASSFDLYSSPLHF
J: TRBJ2-1; V: TRBV12-3/TRBV12-4; CDR3: CASSLSELNNEQFF